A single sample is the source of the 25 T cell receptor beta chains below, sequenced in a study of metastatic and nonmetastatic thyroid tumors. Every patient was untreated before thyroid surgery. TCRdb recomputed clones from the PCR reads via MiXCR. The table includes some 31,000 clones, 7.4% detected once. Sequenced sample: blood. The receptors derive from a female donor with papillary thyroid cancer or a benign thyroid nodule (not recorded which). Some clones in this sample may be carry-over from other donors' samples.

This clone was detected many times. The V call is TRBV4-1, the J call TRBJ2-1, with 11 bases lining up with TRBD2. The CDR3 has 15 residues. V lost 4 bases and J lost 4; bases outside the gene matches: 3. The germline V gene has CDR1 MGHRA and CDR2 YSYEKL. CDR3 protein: CASSLTSGAYNEQFF. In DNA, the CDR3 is TGCGCCAGCAGCCTGACTAGCGGGGCTTACAATGAGCAGTTCTTC.

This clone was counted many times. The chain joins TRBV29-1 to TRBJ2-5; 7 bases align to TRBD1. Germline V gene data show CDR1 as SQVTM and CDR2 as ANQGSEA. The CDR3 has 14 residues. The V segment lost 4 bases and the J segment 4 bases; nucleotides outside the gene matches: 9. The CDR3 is CSVARNYRGETQYF. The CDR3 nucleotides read TGCAGCGTTGCCCGAAATTACAGGGGAGAGACCCAGTACTTC.

The DNA for the CDR3 is TGTGTCGGCAGGGGAGGGTGGTTTACAATTTATGAGCAGTTCTTC. Amino acids: CVGRGGWFTIYEQFF. This chain links TRBV6-1 with TRBJ2-1, with D tentatively TRBD2 (7 bases). The CDR3 totals 15 residues. CDR1 MNHNS and CDR2 SASEGT come from the germline V gene.

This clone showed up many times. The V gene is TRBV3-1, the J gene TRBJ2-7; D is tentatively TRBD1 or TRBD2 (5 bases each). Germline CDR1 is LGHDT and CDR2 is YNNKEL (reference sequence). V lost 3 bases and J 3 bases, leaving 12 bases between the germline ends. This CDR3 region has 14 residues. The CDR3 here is CASSHRDGSYEQYF. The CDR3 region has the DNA TGTGCCAGCAGCCATCGGGACGGCAGCTACGAGCAGTACTTC.

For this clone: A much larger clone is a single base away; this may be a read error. The CDR3: CASSFIPTLRDGEQLF. The CDR3, as DNA: TGTGCCAGCAGCTTTATTCCGACACTTCGGGACGGTGAGCAGCTCTTC. This chain joins TRBV11-1 and TRBJ2-1; D tentatively fits TRBD1 or TRBD2 (5 bases each). Looked up from germline, CDR1 is SGHAT and CDR2 is FQDESV (reference sequence). The CDR3 runs to 16 residues.

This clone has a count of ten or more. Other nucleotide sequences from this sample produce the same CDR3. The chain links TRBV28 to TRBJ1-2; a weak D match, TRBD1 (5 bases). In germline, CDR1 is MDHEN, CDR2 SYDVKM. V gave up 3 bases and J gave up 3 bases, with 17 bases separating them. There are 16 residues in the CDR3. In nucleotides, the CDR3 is TGTGCCAGCAGTTTCGGAACGGGGACGGGTGACTATGGCTACACCTTC. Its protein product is CASSFGTGTGDYGYTF.

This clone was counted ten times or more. CDR3 amino acids: CASSPQGAYEQYF. The CDR3 DNA reads TGTGCCAGCAGCCCGCAGGGGGCCTACGAGCAGTACTTC. The V gene is TRBV9, the J gene TRBJ2-7, with TRBD1 matching 7 bases. J lost 2 bases, V lost 4 bases, and 3 bases had no gene match. The CDR3 has 13 residues. Germline V gene lookup returns CDR1 SGDLS and CDR2 YYNGEE.

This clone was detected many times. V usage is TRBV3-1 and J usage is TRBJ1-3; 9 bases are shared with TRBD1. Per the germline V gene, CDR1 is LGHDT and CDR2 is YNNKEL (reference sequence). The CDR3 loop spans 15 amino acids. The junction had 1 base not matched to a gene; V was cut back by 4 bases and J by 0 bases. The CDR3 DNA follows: TGTGCCAGCAGCCGACAGGGGGTCTCTGGAAACACCATATATTTT. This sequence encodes CASSRQGVSGNTIYF.

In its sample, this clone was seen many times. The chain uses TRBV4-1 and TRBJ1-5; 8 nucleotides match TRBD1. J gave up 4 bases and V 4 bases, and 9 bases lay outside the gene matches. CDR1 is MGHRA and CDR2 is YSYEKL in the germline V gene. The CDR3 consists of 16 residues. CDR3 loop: CASSRGTGRGNQPQHF. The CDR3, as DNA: TGCGCCAGCAGCCGGGGGACAGGTAGAGGAAATCAGCCCCAGCATTTT.

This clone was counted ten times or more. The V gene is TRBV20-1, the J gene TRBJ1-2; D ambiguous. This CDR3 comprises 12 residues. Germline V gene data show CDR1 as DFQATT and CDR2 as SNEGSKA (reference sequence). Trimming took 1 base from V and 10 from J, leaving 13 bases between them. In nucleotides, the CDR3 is TGCAGTGCTAGAGTTGGGAGTATTGACTACACCTTC. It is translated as CSARVGSIDYTF.

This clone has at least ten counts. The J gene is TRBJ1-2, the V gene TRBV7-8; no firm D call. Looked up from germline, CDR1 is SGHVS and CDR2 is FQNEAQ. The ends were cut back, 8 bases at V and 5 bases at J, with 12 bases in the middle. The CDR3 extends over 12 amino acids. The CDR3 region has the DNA TGTGCCAGCTCGGGCTTAAGTTATGGCTACACCTTC. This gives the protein CASSGLSYGYTF.

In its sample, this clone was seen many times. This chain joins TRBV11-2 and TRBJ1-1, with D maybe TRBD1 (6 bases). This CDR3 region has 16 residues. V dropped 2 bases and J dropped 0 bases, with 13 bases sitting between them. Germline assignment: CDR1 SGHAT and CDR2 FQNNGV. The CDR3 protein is CASSLWGQTLNTEAFF. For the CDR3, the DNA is TGTGCCAGCAGCTTATGGGGACAAACCTTGAACACTGAAGCTTTCTTT.

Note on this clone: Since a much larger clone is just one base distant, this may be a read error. CDR3 residues: CATSRDSTPGNTMYF. The CDR3 region has the DNA TGTGCCACCAGCAGGGACAGTACCCCTGGAAACACCATGTATTTT. The rearrangement uses TRBV15 and TRBJ1-3, with a weak D call TRBD1 (6 bases). Germline V gives CDR1 LNHNV, CDR2 YYDKDF (reference sequence). There are 15 residues in the CDR3.

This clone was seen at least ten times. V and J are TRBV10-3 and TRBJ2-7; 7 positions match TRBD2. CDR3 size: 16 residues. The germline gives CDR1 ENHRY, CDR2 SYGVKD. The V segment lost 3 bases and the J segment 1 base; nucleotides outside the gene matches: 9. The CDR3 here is CAISDFGGRDSYEQYF. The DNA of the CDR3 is TGTGCCATCAGTGATTTTGGCGGGAGAGATTCCTACGAGCAGTACTTC.

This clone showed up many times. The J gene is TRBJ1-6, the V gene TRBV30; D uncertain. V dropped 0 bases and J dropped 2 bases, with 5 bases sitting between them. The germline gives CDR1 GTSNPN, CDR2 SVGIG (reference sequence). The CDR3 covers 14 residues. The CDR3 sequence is CAWSVQTYNSPLHF. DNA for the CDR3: TGTGCCTGGAGTGTACAAACCTATAATTCACCCCTCCACTTT.

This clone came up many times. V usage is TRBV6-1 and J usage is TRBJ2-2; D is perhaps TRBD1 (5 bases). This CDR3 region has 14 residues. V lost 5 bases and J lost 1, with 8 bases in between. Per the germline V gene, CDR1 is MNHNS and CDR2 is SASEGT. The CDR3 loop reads CASSNTGNTGELFF. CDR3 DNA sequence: TGTGCCAGCAGTAATACAGGGAACACCGGGGAGCTGTTTTTT.

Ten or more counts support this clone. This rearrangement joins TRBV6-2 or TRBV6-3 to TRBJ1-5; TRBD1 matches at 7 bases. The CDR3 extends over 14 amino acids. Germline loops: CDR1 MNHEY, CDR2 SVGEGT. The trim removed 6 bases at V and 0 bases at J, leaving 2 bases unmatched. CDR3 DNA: TGTGCCAGCAGAGGACAGGTTAGCAATCAGCCCCAGCATTTT. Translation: CASRGQVSNQPQHF.

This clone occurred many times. The CDR3 nucleotides are TGTGCCAGCAGTTACCGGTATAACTATGGCTACACCTTC. This translates into CASSYRYNYGYTF. V usage is TRBV6-5 and J usage is TRBJ1-2; no clear D gene. V lost 2 bases and J 1 base, leaving 5 bases between the germline ends. The CDR3 consists of 13 residues. CDR1 and CDR2 from the germline V gene are MNHEY and SVGAGI.

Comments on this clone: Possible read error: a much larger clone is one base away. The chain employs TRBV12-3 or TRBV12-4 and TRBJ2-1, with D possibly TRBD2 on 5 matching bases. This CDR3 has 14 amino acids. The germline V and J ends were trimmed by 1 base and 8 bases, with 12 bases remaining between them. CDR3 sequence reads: CASSLGKGSDEQFF. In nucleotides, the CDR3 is TGTGCCAGCAGTTTAGGGAAAGGGAGTGATGAGCAGTTCTTC.

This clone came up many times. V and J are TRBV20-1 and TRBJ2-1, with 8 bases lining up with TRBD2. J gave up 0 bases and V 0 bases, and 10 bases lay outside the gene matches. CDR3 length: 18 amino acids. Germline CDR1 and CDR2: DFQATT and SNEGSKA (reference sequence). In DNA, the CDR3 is TGCAGTGCTAGAGATTTCCGGGGCGGGGGGTACTCCTACAATGAGCAGTTCTTC. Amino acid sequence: CSARDFRGGGYSYNEQFF.

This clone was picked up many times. The CDR3 DNA reads TGTGCCAGCAGTGTGGTAGCGGGGAGCCAAGAGACCCAGTACTTC. Translating gives CASSVVAGSQETQYF. The V call is TRBV6-1, the J call TRBJ2-5; 8 bases agree with TRBD2. The V gene's germline CDR1 is MNHNS and CDR2 SASEGT. The CDR3 contains 15 residues. Losses at the gene ends were 4 bases for V and 1 base for J; bases not matched to a gene: 5.

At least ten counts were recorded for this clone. CDR3 coding DNA: TGTGCCAGCAGAGAAAACAGGAGAACCACCGTGACTACGTACTTC. It yields the protein CASRENRRTTVTTYF. The V and J genes are TRBV28 and TRBJ2-7, with D perhaps matching TRBD1 or TRBD2 (5 bases each). The CDR3 length is 15 residues. The germline V gene has CDR1 MDHEN and CDR2 SYDVKM. V was cut by 6 bases and J by 12 bases, with 27 bases left in between.

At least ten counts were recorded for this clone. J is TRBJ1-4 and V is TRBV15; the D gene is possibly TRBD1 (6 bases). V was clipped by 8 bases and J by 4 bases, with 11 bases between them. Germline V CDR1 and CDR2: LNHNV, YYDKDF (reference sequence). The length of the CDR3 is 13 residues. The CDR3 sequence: CATARTVNEKLFF. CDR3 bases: TGTGCCACCGCTCGGACAGTTAATGAAAAACTGTTTTTT.

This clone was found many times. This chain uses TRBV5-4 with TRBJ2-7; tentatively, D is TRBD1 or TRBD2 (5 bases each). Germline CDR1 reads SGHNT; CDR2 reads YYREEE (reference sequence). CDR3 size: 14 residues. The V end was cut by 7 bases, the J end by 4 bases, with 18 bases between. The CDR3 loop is CASRLWGGRYEQYF. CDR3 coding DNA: TGTGCCAGCCGTTTGTGGGGCGGGCGGTACGAGCAGTACTTC.

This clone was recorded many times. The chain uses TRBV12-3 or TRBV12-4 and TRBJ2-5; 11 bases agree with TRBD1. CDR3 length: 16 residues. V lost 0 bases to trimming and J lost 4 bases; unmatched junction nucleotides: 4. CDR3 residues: CASSLAGQGARETQYF. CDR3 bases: TGTGCCAGCAGTTTAGCCGGACAGGGGGCTCGAGAGACCCAGTACTTC.